This TCR beta chain was captured in a study of CD8 T cells in ankylosing spondylitis. Broader study findings: A motif of eight highly homologous TCR beta variants was seen as apparently characteristic of ankylosing spondylitis blood. Reportedly, matched ankylosing spondylitis synovial fluid was significantly enriched for disease-linked clones.

Per the germline V gene, CDR1 is SEHNR and CDR2 is FQNEAQ (reference sequence). The CDR3 spans 13 residues. V lost 4 bases to trimming and J lost 8 bases, with 12 bases between them. This clonotype was picked up many times. The antigen is unknown. Each CDR3 protein is one row after TCRdb ran MiXCR on the 5' RACE reads. The sample yields fewer than 650,000 distinct CDR3 sequences, roughly 12% seen once. This receptor was obtained from a male donor with ankylosing spondylitis. This chain connects TRBV7-9 to TRBJ2-1, with a tentative D call TRBD1 (6 bases). Sequenced material: blood, either unsorted or a sorted T cell fraction (not recorded which). This CDR3 reads CASSSQGLYEQFF. The CDR3 DNA sequence: TGTGCCAGCAGCTCACAGGGATTGTATGAGCAGTTCTTC.